One and the same sample provided the 14 T cell receptor beta chains below, sequenced in a study of blood T cell repertoires in COVID-19. This table comes from immunoSEQ multiplex PCR, and its TCRdb copy is limited to in-frame clones, with some not included. The repertoire has 85,000 to 130,000 clones, 70% to 90% of them found once; the top ten carry around 5.5%. Input material: peripheral blood. The receptors come from a human donor in a cohort sampled during active COVID-19.

The chain has TRBV29-1 and TRBJ2-3; 7 bases agree with TRBD1. CDR3 length: 13 amino acids. Germline CDR1 and CDR2: SQVTM and ANQGSEA. The V and J ends lost 5 bases and 0 bases, in that order; junction bases with no gene match: 2. Written as DNA, the CDR3 is TGCAGCGTTACAGGGGCAAGCACAGATACGCAGTATTTT. It specifies CSVTGASTDTQYF.

The rearrangement joins TRBV2 to TRBJ2-3; 7 bases match TRBD1. The V gene's germline CDR1 is SNHLY and CDR2 FYNNEI. This CDR3 region has 15 residues. J was trimmed by 0 bases and V by 7 bases; bases with no gene match: 7. The CDR3 reads CASITGTASTDTQYF. CDR3 sequence (DNA): TGTGCCAGCATCACCGGGACAGCCAGCACAGATACGCAGTATTTT.

This chain links TRBV6-5 with TRBJ2-7; D perhaps matches TRBD1 (6 bases). The ends were cut back, 5 bases at V and 1 base at J, with 15 bases in the middle. This CDR3 region has 15 residues. The V gene's germline CDR1 is MNHEY and CDR2 SVGAGI. The CDR3 DNA reads as TGTGCCAGCAGTCGTCCGTCGAGGGGGTCCTACGAGCAGTACTTC. It encodes CASSRPSRGSYEQYF.

The chain carries TRBV4-1 and TRBJ2-7, with D perhaps matching TRBD1 (5 bases). Germline V gives CDR1 MGHRA, CDR2 YSYEKL. Trimming pared 0 bases from V and 0 bases from J, leaving 15 bases between. The CDR3 loop spans 17 amino acids. CDR3 nucleotides: TGCGCCAGCAGCCAAGACATTAGGACATTGAGCTCCTACGAGCAGTACTTC. Its translation is CASSQDIRTLSSYEQYF.

The V gene is TRBV11-3, the J gene TRBJ2-7; 7 nucleotides match TRBD1. The germline V gene encodes CDR1 SGHNT and CDR2 YENEEA. Trimming took 3 bases from V and 3 from J; bases not matched to a gene: 11. The CDR3 spans 16 residues. The CDR3 DNA is TGTGCCAGCAGCTTCGGGTTCAGGGGGTCAAACTACGAGCAGTACTTC. Its translation is CASSFGFRGSNYEQYF.

This chain uses TRBV5-6 with TRBJ1-3, with a weak D call TRBD1 (5 bases). V lost 3 bases and J 4 bases, leaving 26 bases between the germline ends. CDR3 size: 19 residues. Germline lookup yields CDR1 SGHDT and CDR2 YYEEEE. CDR3 in DNA: TGTGCCAGCAGCTCCCCCCACAGGAAGACGGTAGGTCTAGGAAACACCATATATTTT. It yields the protein CASSSPHRKTVGLGNTIYF.

As regards this clone: At one end the junction does not follow the germline gene, possibly because of a read error. V and J are TRBV30 and TRBJ2-5, with TRBD2 matching 8 bases. Germline CDR1 is GTSNPN and CDR2 is SVGIG (reference sequence). The CDR3 is 16 residues long. As DNA, the CDR3 is TGTGCCTGGAGCGGGAGGGCAGGGGCGGGCCAAGGGACCCAGTACTTC. Translated, it gives CAWSGRAGAGQGTQYF.

J is TRBJ1-4 and V is TRBV28; D is unresolved. Germline values: CDR1 MDHEN, CDR2 SYDVKM. CDR3 length: 14 amino acids. Deletions cut 6 bases from V and 9 bases from J, with 17 bases between. Here the CDR3 reads CASRDSGLVKKLFF. CDR3 sequence (DNA): TGTGCCAGCAGAGATTCAGGTTTGGTTAAAAAACTGTTTTTT.

The chain is built from TRBV28 and TRBJ1-6; 8 bases are shared with TRBD1. Germline V gene lookup returns CDR1 MDHEN and CDR2 SYDVKM. Unmatched junction bases numbered 7, after V lost 7 bases and J lost 8 bases. This CDR3 is built from 14 residues. The CDR3: CASIAGTGYSPLHF. The CDR3 DNA reads as TGTGCCAGCATCGCCGGGACAGGATATTCACCCCTCCACTTT.

This clone has more than one count but fewer than ten. V and J are TRBV19 and TRBJ1-3; no definite D call. Germline CDR1 and CDR2: LNHDA and SQIVND (reference sequence). V dropped 4 bases and J dropped 1 base, with 5 bases sitting between them. The CDR3 covers 13 residues. The DNA of the CDR3 is TGTGCCAGTAGTAGAGTATCTGGAAACACCATATATTTT. The encoded protein is CASSRVSGNTIYF.

The chain joins TRBV25-1 to TRBJ2-1; 8 bases are a match to TRBD2. Germline values: CDR1 MGHDK, CDR2 SYGVNS. V trimming: 4 bases; J trimming: 5 bases; junction bases outside the gene matches: 7. This CDR3 is built from 15 residues. CDR3 in amino acids: CASSGGLGAHNEQFF. The CDR3 DNA follows: TGTGCCAGCAGTGGGGGACTAGGGGCCCACAATGAGCAGTTCTTC.

This chain joins TRBV6-5 and TRBJ1-1; TRBD1 agrees at 9 bases. CDR3 size: 13 residues. Germline values: CDR1 MNHEY, CDR2 SVGAGI. The trim removed 6 bases at V and 3 bases at J, leaving 2 bases unmatched. CDR3 protein: CASRWTGDTEAFF. CDR3 coding DNA: TGTGCCAGCAGGTGGACAGGGGACACTGAAGCTTTCTTT.

The chain links TRBV19 to TRBJ1-6; 10 positions agree with TRBD1. Germline trimming cut 4 bases from V and 6 bases from J; bases unmatched to any gene: 12. There are 18 residues in the CDR3. Germline V CDR1 and CDR2: LNHDA, SQIVND (reference sequence). The DNA for the CDR3 is TGTGCCAGTAGTACTCGACAGGGGGCCACTTTTCCTAATTCACCCCTCCACTTT. The encoded protein is CASSTRQGATFPNSPLHF. Combining the CDR3 with reference TRBV19 and TRBJ1-6 gives the whole variable domain DGGITQSPKYLFRKEGQNVTLSCEQNLNHDAMYWYRQDPGQGLRLIYYSQIVNDFQKGDIAEGYSVSREKKESFPLTVTSAQKNPTAFYLCASSTRQGATFPNSPLHFGNGTRLTVT.

The chain combines TRBV4-2 with TRBJ2-5; 10 nucleotides align to TRBD2. The CDR3 contains 16 residues. Trimming removed 0 bases from V and 3 bases from J; junction bases left unmatched: 4. The germline CDR1 and CDR2 sequences are LGHNA and YNFKEQ. As DNA, the CDR3 is TGTGCCAGCAGCCAAGATAGGCTAGCGGGGGAAGAGACCCAGTACTTC. This gives the protein CASSQDRLAGEETQYF.